This T cell receptor (beta chain) stems from a study of blood T cell repertoires in COVID-19 (dated by TCRdb to between 2020 and 2021). At the level of the whole study: Collaborator samples came from the United States, Italy and Spain and covered acute and convalescent phases of COVID-19. The samples were drawn from two sources: the first 160 participants of the ongoing ImmuneRACE study, and some 1,300 subjects contributed by 6 global collaborators. The dataset comprised deeply sampled blood TCRbeta repertoires from subjects exposed to, actively infected with, or recovered from COVID-19. The repertoires were released in a freely available public database meant as a resource for research on the immune response to SARS-CoV-2. The prospective study material was composed of cDNA or gDNA derived from T cells, B-cell-depleted T cells, or PBMCs. Where available, HLA class I and class II types were obtained from metadata supplied by the sample provider rather than from assay-based typing. The sample metadata nearly always contained a de-identified subject ID, COVID-19 status, age in years and sex. Broader findings and caveats from the paper: How much clinical and demographic metadata was included differed by source and by participant, and the metadata was provided uncurated.

Enrolling through a virtual design, the prospective study's participants ranged in age from about 18 to 100 years and lived across 20 to 30 United States geographic areas. To assign participants to cohorts, the prospective study relied on clinical history that participants themselves reported in a screening survey and a study questionnaire. Each participant in the prospective study had whole blood, serum and a nasopharyngeal or oropharyngeal swab collected by mobile phlebotomists. Additional blood draws and questionnaires over an approximately two-month period could optionally be provided by prospective study participants. Before DNA extraction, prospective study blood samples were shipped either frozen or at room temperature. TCRbeta CDR3 regions were amplified from genomic DNA using the immunoSEQ Assay, a bias-controlled multiplex PCR. In the source study's methods: The number of nucleated cells in each sample was estimated from the amplification of reference gene primers within the assay. To quantify the absolute abundance of each unique TCRbeta CDR3 rearrangement, sequence reads were collapsed and filtered. For each sample, productive Simpson clonality was calculated as the square root of Simpson's diversity index across productive rearrangements. Here the immuneACCESS table is served through TCRdb, limited to in-frame sequences with V and J called. Missing clones are a known gap in these copies; in checked studies unresolved V genes cover under half, and the rest lacks a known reason. That table furnishes V, J and clone size, whereas the DNA furnished D and trimming. Recorded for this sample are about 280,000 clones; 90% of them occurred a single time. The ten largest make up around 1.7% of the sample.

About this clone itself: No antigen is known for it. Base qualities are not provided; no much larger clone lies one nucleotide away.

The germline V gene (reference sequence) gives CDR1 as LNHNV and CDR2 as YYDKDF. The CDR3, from cysteine to phenylalanine, totals 16 residues. Of the read, only the CDR3 DNA is kept; its 48 bases are in frame from base 1. V is pruned by 5 bases and J by 3 bases, leaving 9 bases of the junction without a gene match. The source of this sequence is a woman in her late teens or twenties with acute COVID-19. In this chain, TRBV15 is recombined with TRBJ2-1; 8 junctional bases match TRBD2. Source material: PBMCs or T cells enriched from blood (not recorded which). The nucleotides are TGTGCCACCAGCGGCTTAGCGGGAAAGGACTACAATGAGCAGTTCTTC. Its product reads: CATSGLAGKDYNEQFF.